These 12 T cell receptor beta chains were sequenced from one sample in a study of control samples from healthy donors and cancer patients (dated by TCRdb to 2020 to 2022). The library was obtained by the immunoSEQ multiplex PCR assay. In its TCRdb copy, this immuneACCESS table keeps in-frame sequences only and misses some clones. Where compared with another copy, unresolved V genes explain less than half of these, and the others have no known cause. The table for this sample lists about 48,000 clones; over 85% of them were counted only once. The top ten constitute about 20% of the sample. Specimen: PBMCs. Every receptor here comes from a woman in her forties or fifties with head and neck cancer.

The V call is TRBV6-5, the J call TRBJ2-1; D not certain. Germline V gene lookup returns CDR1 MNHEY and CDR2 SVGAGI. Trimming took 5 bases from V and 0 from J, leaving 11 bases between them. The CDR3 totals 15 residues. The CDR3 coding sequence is TGTGCCAGCAGTCGTCTTACCCCCTCCTACAATGAGCAGTTCTTC. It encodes CASSRLTPSYNEQFF.

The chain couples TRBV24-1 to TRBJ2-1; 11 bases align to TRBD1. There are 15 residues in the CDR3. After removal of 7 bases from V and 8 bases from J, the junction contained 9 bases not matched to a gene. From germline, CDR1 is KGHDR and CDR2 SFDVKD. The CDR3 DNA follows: TGTGCCACCAGCTACGGGACAGGGGGAAGGGATGAGCAGTTCTTC. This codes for CATSYGTGGRDEQFF.

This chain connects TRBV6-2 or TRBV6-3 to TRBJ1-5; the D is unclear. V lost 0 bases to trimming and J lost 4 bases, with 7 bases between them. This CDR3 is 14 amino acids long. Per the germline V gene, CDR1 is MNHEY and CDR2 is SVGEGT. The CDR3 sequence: CASSYSRSNQPQHF. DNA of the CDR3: TGTGCCAGCAGTTACTCGAGGTCAAATCAGCCCCAGCATTTT.

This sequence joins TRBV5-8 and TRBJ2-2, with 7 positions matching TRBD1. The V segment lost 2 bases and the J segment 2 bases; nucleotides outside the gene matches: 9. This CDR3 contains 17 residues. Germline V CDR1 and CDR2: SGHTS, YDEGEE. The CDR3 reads CASSFSSGTVNTGELFF. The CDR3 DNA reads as TGTGCCAGCAGCTTTTCTTCCGGGACAGTTAACACCGGGGAGCTGTTTTTT. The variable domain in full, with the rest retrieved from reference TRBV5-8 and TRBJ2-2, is EAGVTQSPTHLIKTRGQQATLRCSPISGHTSVYWYQQALGLGLQFLLWYDEGEERNRGNFPPRFSGRQFPNYSSELNVNALELEDSALYLCASSFSSGTVNTGELFFGEGSRLTVL.

The CDR3 bases are TGTGCCAGCAGCCCCCGGGACAGGGTGCCAGATACGCAGTATTTT. It is translated as CASSPRDRVPDTQYF. The rearrangement links TRBV5-4 to TRBJ2-3, with 9 bases fitting TRBD1. Germline CDR1 is SGHNT and CDR2 is YYREEE (reference sequence). Germline trimming cut 4 bases from V and 4 bases from J; bases unmatched to any gene: 7. CDR3 size: 15 residues.

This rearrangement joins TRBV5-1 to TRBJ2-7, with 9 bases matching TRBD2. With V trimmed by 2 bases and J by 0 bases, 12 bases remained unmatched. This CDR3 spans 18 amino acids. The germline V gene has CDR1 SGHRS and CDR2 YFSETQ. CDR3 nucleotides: TGCGCCAGCAGCTTAATACCGGGGATTAGCGGGAGCTCCTACGAGCAGTACTTC. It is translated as CASSLIPGISGSSYEQYF.

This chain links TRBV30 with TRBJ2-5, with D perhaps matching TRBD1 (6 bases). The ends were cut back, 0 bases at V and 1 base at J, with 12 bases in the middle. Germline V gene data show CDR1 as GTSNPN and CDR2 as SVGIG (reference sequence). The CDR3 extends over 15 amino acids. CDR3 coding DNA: TGTGCCTGGAGTGTACTTCAGGGGCCCCAAGAGACCCAGTACTTC. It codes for CAWSVLQGPQETQYF.

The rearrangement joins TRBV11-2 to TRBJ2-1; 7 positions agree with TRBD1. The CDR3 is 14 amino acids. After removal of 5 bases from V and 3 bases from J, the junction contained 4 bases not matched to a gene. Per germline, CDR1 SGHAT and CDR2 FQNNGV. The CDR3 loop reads CASSTGDGYNEQFF. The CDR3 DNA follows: TGTGCCAGCAGCACAGGGGACGGCTACAATGAGCAGTTCTTC.

The CDR3 sequence: CASSIGTQANQPQHF. In nucleotides, the CDR3 is TGTGCCAGTAGTATTGGGACCCAGGCAAATCAGCCCCAGCATTTT. V and J are TRBV19 and TRBJ1-5, with D perhaps matching TRBD1 (5 bases). The CDR3 is made up of 15 amino acids. The V gene lost 3 bases and the J gene lost 4 bases, with 13 bases spanning the gap. The germline V gene has CDR1 LNHDA and CDR2 SQIVND (reference sequence).

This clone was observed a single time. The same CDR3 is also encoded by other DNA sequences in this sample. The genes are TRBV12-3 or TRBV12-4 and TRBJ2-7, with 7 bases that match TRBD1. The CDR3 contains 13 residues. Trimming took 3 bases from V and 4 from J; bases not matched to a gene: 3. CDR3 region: CASSLNRGYEQYF. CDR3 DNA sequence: TGTGCCAGCAGTTTGAACAGGGGTTACGAGCAGTACTTC.

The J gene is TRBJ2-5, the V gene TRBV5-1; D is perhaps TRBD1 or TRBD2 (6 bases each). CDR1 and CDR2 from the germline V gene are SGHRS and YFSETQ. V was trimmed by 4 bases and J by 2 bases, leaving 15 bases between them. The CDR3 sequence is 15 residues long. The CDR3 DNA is TGCGCCAGCAGCGTAGAGATAGGGGGGCAAGAGACCCAGTACTTC. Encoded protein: CASSVEIGGQETQYF.

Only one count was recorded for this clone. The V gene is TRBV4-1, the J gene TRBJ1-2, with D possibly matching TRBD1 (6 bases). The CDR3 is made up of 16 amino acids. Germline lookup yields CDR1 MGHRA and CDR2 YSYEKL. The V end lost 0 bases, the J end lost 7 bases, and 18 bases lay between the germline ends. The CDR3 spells CASSQDARTGRGGYTF. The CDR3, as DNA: TGCGCCAGCAGCCAAGATGCCCGAACAGGGAGAGGTGGCTACACCTTC.